This T cell receptor (beta chain) was obtained from a study of blood T cells in healthy people across ages. There are many counts of this clonotype. Its antigen is undetermined. Study observations and caveats: CMV status of donors was not determined, possibly confounding expanded clonotype changes.

A second PCR, run for about 6 to 11 cycles, used a sample-barcoded 5' primer plus a J-beta primer mix. Each CDR3 protein is one row after TCRdb ran MiXCR on the 5' RACE reads. The sample shows 600,000 or so distinct CDR3 sequences, approximately 30% of them seen only once. Germline trimming cut 6 bases from V and 3 bases from J; bases unmatched to any gene: 4. Germline lookup yields CDR1 MDHEN and CDR2 SYDVKM. There are 15 residues in the CDR3. The sequence was obtained from an elderly woman in good health. What was sequenced was blood. The rearrangement links TRBV28 to TRBJ2-3, with 12 bases that match TRBD2. The CDR3: CASSLAGGQTDTQYF. CDR3 in DNA: TGTGCCAGCAGCCTAGCGGGGGGGCAGACAGATACGCAGTATTTT.